Below, 18 T cell receptor beta chains from the same sample are listed, as sequenced in a study of Graves' ophthalmopathy and Graves' hyperthyroidism (dated by TCRdb to the late 2010s). The sequencer was an Illumina HiSeq 2000. For repertoire sequencing, the TCR beta CDR3 regions were amplified from RNA transcripts. A first-round RT-PCR used HTBI primers with the Qiagen OneStep RT-PCR kit, followed by a second-round multiplex PCR, size selection and purification. Clones were called with MiXCR by TCRdb after fastp trimmed the public reads at Q25, and only in-frame beta chains were retained. Entries that share a CDR3 protein sequence are merged under the most common genes and DNA. This sample gives about 550,000 distinct CDR3 sequences in total; about two fifths of them show up just once. Jointly, the top ten make up about 4% of the sample. Sample: peripheral blood or thyroid tissue (not recorded which). These receptors originate from an adult man with Graves' hyperthyroidism.

This clonotype showed up many times. The chain joins TRBV5-1 to TRBJ2-2; 8 nucleotides agree with TRBD2. Germline trimming cut 4 bases from V and 4 bases from J; bases unmatched to any gene: 9. The length of the CDR3 is 16 residues. Germline CDR1 and CDR2: SGHRS and YFSETQ. The CDR3 here is CASSQDSGGGTGELFF. As DNA, the CDR3 is TGCGCCAGCAGCCAGGACAGCGGGGGAGGCACCGGGGAGCTGTTTTTT.

The rearrangement joins TRBV24-1 to TRBJ2-5; 7 bases align to TRBD1. V lost 4 bases to trimming and J lost 1 base; unmatched junction nucleotides: 2. Germline lookup yields CDR1 KGHDR and CDR2 SFDVKD. This CDR3 is 14 amino acids long. The CDR3 sequence: CATSETGVQETQYF. The CDR3 DNA sequence: TGTGCCACCAGTGAAACAGGGGTCCAAGAGACCCAGTACTTC.

On this clonotype itself: One junction end disagrees with the germline gene, perhaps due to a read error. The chain combines TRBV11-2 with TRBJ1-1; no clear D. CDR3 length equals 13 residues. Per germline, CDR1 SGHAT and CDR2 FQNNGV. CDR3 sequence (DNA): TGTGCCAGCGGCTTACCGGCTAACACTGAAGCTTTCTTT. Protein sequence: CASGLPANTEAFF. The full variable domain, with the rest looked up from reference TRBV11-2 and TRBJ1-1, is EAGVAQSPRYKIIEKRQSVAFWCNPISGHATLYWYQQILGQGPKLLIQFQNNGVVDDSQLPKDRFSAERLKGVDSTLKIQPAKLEDSAVYLCASGLPANTEAFFGQGTRLTVV.

The rearrangement links TRBV7-2 to TRBJ2-6, with a possible D match to TRBD2 (7 bases). The V gene's germline CDR1 is SGHTA and CDR2 FQGNSA. The germline V and J ends were trimmed by 8 bases and 5 bases, with 13 bases remaining between them. CDR3 length equals 14 residues. CDR3 nucleotides: TGTGCCAGCCACGAGGGGGGGAGGGCCAACGTCCTGACTTTC. Translating it yields CASHEGGRANVLTF.

This clonotype was seen more than once but under ten times. V is TRBV28 and J is TRBJ1-5; TRBD1 agrees at 12 bases. J was trimmed by 6 bases and V by 4 bases; bases with no gene match: 10. The CDR3 extends over 17 amino acids. Per the germline V gene, CDR1 is MDHEN and CDR2 is SYDVKM. In DNA form, the CDR3 reads TGTGCCAGCAGTTGGGGACAGGGGGCGCGATCTAGTCAGCCCCAGCATTTT. Amino acids: CASSWGQGARSSQPQHF.

V gene TRBV3-1 combines with J gene TRBJ1-1, with no clear D. Germline V gene data show CDR1 as LGHDT and CDR2 as YNNKEL (reference sequence). The CDR3 has 12 residues. Trimming took 8 bases from V and 4 from J, leaving 11 bases between them. The CDR3 region is CASGLGLTEAFF. The CDR3 DNA reads as TGTGCCAGCGGCCTCGGGCTCACTGAAGCTTTCTTT.

V is TRBV25-1 and J is TRBJ1-5, with 8 bases that match TRBD1. The junction had 11 bases not matched to a gene; V was cut back by 9 bases and J by 10 bases. Looked up from germline, CDR1 is MGHDK and CDR2 is SYGVNS. The CDR3 totals 13 residues. CDR3 in DNA: TGTGCCAGTGGGACGGGACAGGTTCTTCCCCAGCATTTT. This gives the protein CASGTGQVLPQHF.

Regarding this clonotype: A much larger clonotype is one base distant, so this may be a read error. The chain has TRBV10-3 and TRBJ1-6; the D gene is possibly TRBD1 (6 bases). This CDR3 contains 19 residues. In germline, CDR1 is ENHRY, CDR2 SYGVKD. For the CDR3, the DNA is TGTGCCAGCAGTGAAAGGGGGGGAAAACCAAGCTCCTATAATTCACCCCTCCACTTT. Its protein is CASSERGGKPSSYNSPLHF.

This clonotype was counted between two and nine times. This chain joins TRBV5-1 and TRBJ2-5; 8 nucleotides line up with TRBD2. Per the germline V gene, CDR1 is SGHRS and CDR2 is YFSETQ. The V segment lost 3 bases and the J segment 4 bases; nucleotides outside the gene matches: 8. This CDR3 spans 15 amino acids. The CDR3 loop is CASSWMAGGGETQYF. CDR3 DNA sequence: TGCGCCAGCAGCTGGATGGCCGGGGGGGGAGAGACCCAGTACTTC.

Notes on this clonotype: One end of the junction does not line up with germline, which may come from a read error. CDR3 nucleotide sequence: TGCAGTGCTCTCTACTGGGACAGCATACTTAACTATGGCCACACCTTC. Encoded protein: CSALYWDSILNYGHTF. This chain uses TRBV20-1 with TRBJ1-2, with 7 bases that match TRBD1. CDR1 is DFQATT, CDR2 SNEGSKA, per germline (reference sequence). The CDR3 length is 16 residues.

This clonotype occurred many times. The chain joins TRBV3-1 to TRBJ1-2, with TRBD1 as a possible D gene (5 bases). The V end lost 5 bases, the J end lost 3 bases, and 10 bases lay between the germline ends. The CDR3 sequence is 13 residues long. From germline, CDR1 is LGHDT and CDR2 YNNKEL (reference sequence). The CDR3, as DNA: TGTGCCAGCAGCGGGGACGGAGACTATGGCTACACCTTC. Its translation: CASSGDGDYGYTF.

This chain connects TRBV28 to TRBJ2-7, with no clear D. Germline assignment: CDR1 MDHEN and CDR2 SYDVKM. This CDR3 spans 13 amino acids. V shed 3 bases and J shed 1 base, with 7 bases lying between them. The CDR3 protein is CASSFIGSYEQYF. CDR3 nucleotide sequence: TGTGCCAGCAGTTTCATAGGGTCCTACGAGCAGTACTTC.

V and J are TRBV7-3 and TRBJ2-2; TRBD2 might be the D (6 bases). CDR1 and CDR2 (germline): SGHTA, FQGTGA. The CDR3 covers 12 residues. V lost 5 bases and J 7 bases, leaving 8 bases between the germline ends. The CDR3 here is CASSTTSGELFF. The DNA of the CDR3 is TGTGCCAGCAGCACGACTAGCGGGGAGCTGTTTTTT.

This clonotype was counted ten times or more. V usage is TRBV10-3 and J usage is TRBJ1-5; no clear D. Between the trimmed V and J ends, which lost 1 base and 1 base, there was a span of 5 bases. There are 14 residues in the CDR3. Germline lookup yields CDR1 ENHRY and CDR2 SYGVKD. The CDR3 DNA sequence: TGTGCCATCAGTGAGTTGGACAGCAATCAGCCCCAGCATTTT. Encoded protein: CAISELDSNQPQHF.

This clonotype was observed many times. The J gene is TRBJ2-7, the V gene TRBV7-9; the D gene is possibly TRBD1 (5 bases). The CDR3 spans 15 residues. V was cut by 5 bases and J by 2 bases, with 16 bases left in between. From germline, CDR1 is SEHNR and CDR2 FQNEAQ (reference sequence). Here the CDR3 reads CASSPRGQGAYEQYF. The CDR3 coding sequence is TGTGCCAGCAGCCCCCGAGGCCAGGGTGCCTACGAGCAGTACTTC.

The chain has TRBV29-1 and TRBJ1-4, with 7 bases fitting TRBD1. The germline V gene encodes CDR1 SQVTM and CDR2 ANQGSEA. The length of the CDR3 is 14 residues. The trim removed 7 bases at V and 4 bases at J, leaving 9 bases unmatched. Written as DNA, the CDR3 is TGCAGCGGGGGGGCCAGGGGGGGTAATGAAAAACTGTTTTTT. It encodes CSGGARGGNEKLFF.

This clonotype was observed at least ten times. This chain links TRBV10-3 with TRBJ2-2; TRBD2 aligns across 10 bases. The CDR3 extends over 15 amino acids. The germline V gene has CDR1 ENHRY and CDR2 SYGVKD. With V trimmed by 10 bases and J by 4 bases, 9 bases remained unmatched. DNA for the CDR3: TGTGCCACCCGAGCGGGGGGGCCGGGCACCGGGGAGCTGTTTTTT. Protein: CATRAGGPGTGELFF.

This clonotype has a handful of counts. This sequence joins TRBV4-2 and TRBJ1-4; D is uncertain. With 0 bases removed from V and 10 bases from J, the gap between germline ends came to 15 bases. This CDR3 contains 15 residues. CDR1 is LGHNA, CDR2 YNFKEQ, per germline. CDR3 DNA: TGTGCCAGCAGCCAAGAGTGGGGAAGTTTGGGAAAACTGTTTTTT. Its protein is CASSQEWGSLGKLFF.